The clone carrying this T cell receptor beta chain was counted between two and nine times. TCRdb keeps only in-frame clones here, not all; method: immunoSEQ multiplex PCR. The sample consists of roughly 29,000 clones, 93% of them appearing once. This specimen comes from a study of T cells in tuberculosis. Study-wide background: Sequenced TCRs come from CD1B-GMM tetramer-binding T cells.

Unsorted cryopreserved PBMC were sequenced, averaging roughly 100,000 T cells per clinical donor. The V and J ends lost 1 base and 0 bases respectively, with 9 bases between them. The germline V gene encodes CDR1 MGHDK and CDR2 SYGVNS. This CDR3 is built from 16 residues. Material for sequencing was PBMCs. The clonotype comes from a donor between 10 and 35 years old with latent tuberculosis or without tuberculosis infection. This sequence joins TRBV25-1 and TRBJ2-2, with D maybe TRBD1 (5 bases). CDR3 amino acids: CASSESAGPNTGELFF. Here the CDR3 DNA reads TGTGCCAGCAGTGAATCGGCAGGGCCGAACACCGGGGAGCTGTTTTTT.